This is a list of T cell receptor beta chains from one sample in a study of cytomegalovirus exposure and HLA in healthy donors. The protocol was immunoSEQ multiplex PCR, while the TCRdb copy is restricted to in-frame clones and leaves out a portion. Among more than 85,000 clones listed, 76% were seen once. Sequenced material: PBMCs. The receptors come from a man aged 35-49 years in good health and CMV-seropositive. Both conserved end residues are part of each CDR3. A D gene is named only where the DNA matches it firmly. The size of a clone is reported for some rows only, either as once, few or many, or as a class for expanded clones.

abundance	j_gene	d_gene	v_gene	CDR3aa	CDR3nt
-	TRBJ1-1	TRBD1	TRBV2	CASSGYRGDTEAFF	TGTGCCAGCAGTGGTTACAGGGGGGACACTGAAGCTTTCTTT
once	TRBJ2-4	TRBD2	TRBV30	CAWSGGGRENIQYF	TGTGCCTGGAGTGGTGGCGGGAGAGAAAACATTCAGTACTTC
-	TRBJ2-2	-	TRBV7-8	CASAEVNTGELFF	TGTGCCAGTGCGGAGGTAAACACCGGGGAGCTGTTTTTT
-	TRBJ2-5	-	TRBV10-2	CASSDGFGARGQETQYF	TGCGCCAGCAGTGATGGGTTCGGGGCGAGGGGGCAAGAGACCCAGTACTTC
-	TRBJ2-5	TRBD1	TRBV19	CASSPLDRKETQYF	TGTGCCAGTAGCCCACTGGACAGGAAAGAGACCCAGTACTTC
-	TRBJ2-1	TRBD2	TRBV5-6	CASSFLAGGTYNEQFF	TGTGCCAGCAGCTTCCTAGCGGGGGGGACCTACAATGAGCAGTTCTTC
-	TRBJ2-7	TRBD2	TRBV5-5	CASSYPKSGRGSSYEQYF	TGTGCCAGCAGCTACCCGAAGAGCGGGAGAGGTAGTTCCTACGAGCAGTACTTC
-	TRBJ2-7	-	TRBV18	CASSASLSASEQYF	TGTGCCAGCTCCGCCTCCCTTAGCGCGTCCGAGCAGTACTTC
-	TRBJ2-7	TRBD1	TRBV5-6	CASSSGQPGSYEQYF	TGTGCCAGCAGCTCGGGACAGCCCGGCTCCTACGAGCAGTACTTC
-	TRBJ2-5	-	TRBV30	CAWSPWAAPETQYF	TGTGCCTGGTCCCCCTGGGCCGCCCCGGAGACCCAGTACTTC
once	TRBJ1-1	-	TRBV4-3	CASSQDRGGNTEAFF	TGCGCCAGCAGCCAAGATCGAGGGGGAAACACTGAAGCTTTCTTT
-	TRBJ2-2	TRBD2	TRBV11-3	CASSPGLANTGELFF	TGTGCCAGCAGCCCGGGACTAGCGAACACCGGGGAGCTGTTTTTT
-	TRBJ2-3	-	TRBV5-1	CASSLYRGTDTQYF	TGCGCCAGCAGCTTGTACAGGGGCACAGATACGCAGTATTTT
-	TRBJ1-1	-	TRBV15	CATSLGGRGLNTEAFF	TGTGCCACCAGCCTCGGGGGGCGAGGTTTGAACACTGAAGCTTTCTTT
-	TRBJ2-7	-	TRBV9	CASSPSGAYSYEQYF	TGTGCCAGCAGCCCCTCCGGAGCCTACTCCTACGAGCAGTACTTC
-	TRBJ2-3	TRBD2	TRBV5-1	CASSSGLAGTDTQYF	TGCGCCAGCAGCAGCGGTTTAGCGGGGACAGATACGCAGTATTTT
-	TRBJ1-2	-	TRBV7-9	CASSLTSGFQSYTF	TGTGCCAGCAGCTTAACGAGCGGGTTTCAGAGCTACACCTTC
-	TRBJ2-7	TRBD1	TRBV28	CASSLDREQYF	TGTGCCAGCAGTTTGGACAGGGAGCAGTACTTC
-	TRBJ2-3	TRBD1	TRBV6-5	CASSSVGQGVLVQYF	TGTGCCAGCAGTTCCGTCGGGCAGGGGGTGCTGGTGCAGTATTTT
-	TRBJ2-1	-	TRBV11-2	CASSLEGGGLAPDNEQFF	TGTGCCAGCAGCTTAGAAGGGGGTGGGCTAGCCCCCGACAATGAGCAGTTCTTC
once	TRBJ2-3	-	TRBV7-9	CASSLVGGSTDTQYF	TGTGCCAGCAGCTTAGTGGGCGGGAGCACAGATACGCAGTATTTT
-	TRBJ2-5	-	TRBV19	CASSDLPVARGGETQYF	TGTGCCAGTAGTGACCTCCCCGTGGCCCGGGGAGGAGAGACCCAGTACTTC
few	TRBJ2-5	-	TRBV7-6	CASSGVVQETQYF	TGTGCCAGCAGCGGAGTGGTCCAAGAGACCCAGTACTTC
-	TRBJ2-1	TRBD2	TRBV11-2	CASSLGAGGLLGEQFF	TGTGCCAGCAGCTTGGGAGCGGGAGGGCTTTTAGGTGAGCAGTTCTTC
-	TRBJ2-7	-	TRBV30	CAWSVRRGLGYEQYF	TGTGCCTGGAGTGTAAGGAGAGGGCTCGGCTACGAGCAGTACTTC
-	TRBJ2-7	-	TRBV10-3	CAISETGRATSYEQYF	TGTGCCATCAGTGAGACAGGGCGGGCCACTTCCTACGAGCAGTACTTC
-	TRBJ2-1	-	TRBV5-8	CASSPSGRTSYNEQFF	TGTGCCAGCAGCCCATCTGGGCGTACGTCCTACAATGAGCAGTTCTTC
-	TRBJ2-7	-	TRBV10-1	CASSERTNYEQYF	TGCGCCAGCAGTGAGAGGACTAACTACGAGCAGTACTTC
-	TRBJ2-7	TRBD1	TRBV11-3	CASTRDRGSDEQYF	TGTGCCAGCACCCGGGACAGGGGGTCCGACGAGCAGTACTTC
-	TRBJ1-1	TRBD1	TRBV9	CASSGGQALEAFF	TGTGCCAGCAGCGGTGGACAGGCCCTCGAAGCTTTCTTT
-	TRBJ2-4	-	TRBV10-1	CASSDPGGEDIQYF	TGCGCCAGCAGTGACCCAGGAGGGGAGGACATTCAGTACTTC
-	TRBJ2-7	-	TRBV29-1	CSVDTGSSNDYEQYF	TGCAGCGTTGATACAGGGAGCTCTAACGACTACGAGCAGTACTTC
few	TRBJ2-7	TRBD1	TRBV7-8	CASSLEGQSMEQYF	TGTGCCAGCAGCTTAGAGGGACAGTCTATGGAGCAGTACTTC
-	TRBJ2-2	-	TRBV7-2	CASSFQGKTGELFF	TGTGCCAGCAGCTTTCAGGGAAAGACCGGGGAGCTGTTTTTT
-	TRBJ1-4	TRBD1	TRBV2	CASSGTGSSEKLFF	TGTGCCAGCAGTGGGACAGGGAGTAGCGAAAAACTGTTTTTT
-	TRBJ2-1	TRBD2	TRBV11-2	CASSSGGHPYNEQFF	TGTGCCAGCAGCTCGGGAGGGCACCCGTACAATGAGCAGTTCTTC
-	TRBJ2-4	TRBD2	TRBV19	CASSDPGLAKNIQYF	TGTGCCAGTAGCGATCCCGGACTAGCGAAAAACATTCAGTACTTC
few	TRBJ2-7	-	TRBV10-3	CAISESAGAPYEQYF	TGTGCCATCAGTGAGTCTGCGGGGGCCCCCTACGAGCAGTACTTC
-	TRBJ2-2	-	TRBV7-2	CASSLYSDTGELFF	TGTGCCAGCAGCCTATATAGCGACACCGGGGAGCTGTTTTTT
-	TRBJ1-2	TRBD1	TRBV7-2	CASSGTGTGGDGYTF	TGTGCCAGCAGCGGCACCGGGACAGGGGGCGATGGCTACACCTTC
-	TRBJ1-1	-	TRBV14	CASSRARWGGTEAFF	TGTGCCAGCAGTCGTGCCCGATGGGGGGGCACTGAAGCTTTCTTT
-	TRBJ1-1	-	TRBV6-6	CASSYLSLAFF	TGTGCCAGCAGCTACTTATCCCTGGCTTTCTTT
-	TRBJ2-7	-	TRBV29-1	CSVVDLVGEQYF	TGCAGCGTTGTAGACCTCGTCGGCGAGCAGTACTTC
-	TRBJ2-5	-	TRBV7-3	CASSSSIGETQYF	TGTGCCAGCAGCTCTAGTATAGGAGAGACCCAGTACTTC
-	TRBJ1-1	-	TRBV9	CASSRTPNTEAFF	TGTGCCAGCAGCCGTACTCCGAACACTGAAGCTTTCTTT
-	TRBJ1-5	TRBD1	TRBV30	CAWSLDRAQPQHF	TGTGCCTGGAGCCTGGACAGGGCCCAGCCCCAGCATTTT
-	TRBJ1-1	-	TRBV5-6	CASSRRQQNTEAFF	TGTGCCAGCAGCCGACGACAGCAGAACACTGAAGCTTTCTTT
-	TRBJ1-6	-	TRBV7-3	CASSQNKNSPLHF	TGTGCCAGCAGCCAAAACAAAAATTCACCCCTCCACTTT
few	TRBJ1-1	TRBD1	TRBV13	CASSFERGQGTEAFF	TGTGCCAGCAGCTTCGAGAGGGGGCAGGGCACTGAAGCTTTCTTT
-	TRBJ1-2	-	TRBV29-1	CSVEGLVAGGYTF	TGCAGCGTTGAAGGGCTGGTCGCGGGTGGCTACACCTTC